This T cell receptor (beta chain) is from a study of T-cell reconstitution after alpha-beta-depleted transplantation in children (TCRdb year 2016). Some background on the complete study: Using TCR repertoire profiling, the study followed T-cell immune reconstitution in a quantitative way in children after TCRalphabeta/CD19-depleted allogeneic hematopoietic cell transplantation. What the study reported, not specific to this receptor: In some patients, the high TCRbeta diversity seen at day 60 was put down to recipient T cells and intrathymic progenitors that had survived conditioning. Over subsequent months, a decline in hyperexpanded clone frequencies was noted, and after one year, T-cell counts and TCRbeta diversity were mostly ascribed to newly produced T cells. The apparently early recovery of alphabetaT-cell counts about two months after transplant reportedly depended on only several hundred rapidly expanded clones that came from non-depleted graft cells.

Library prep was done by PCR. Instrument used: Illumina HiSeq 2500. TCR libraries were prepared with molecular barcoding, using unique molecular identifiers to normalize TCRbeta repertoire quantification. The public reads were reanalyzed by TCRdb: fastp trimming at Q25, MiXCR alignment, in-frame beta chains only. Here each entry gathers all rows of one CDR3 protein and keeps the most common genes and DNA. A total of 100,000 or so distinct CDR3 sequences appear in this sample, around 7.8% of them only once. Over 15% of the sample lies in the top ten. The sample's treatment or condition label, in plain terms: allogeneic hematopoietic cell transplantation with graft depleted of TCRalphabeta T cells and CD19 B cells. The children who served as transplant recipients had been given grafts of TCRalphabeta/CD19-depleted allogeneic hematopoietic cells. V trim: 3 bases; J trim: 3 bases; unmatched bases: 5. The CDR3 contains 16 residues, cysteine and phenylalanine counted. Left in the record is the CDR3 DNA by itself, 48 bases read in frame from the first base. The germline V gene (reference sequence) specifies LNHNV as CDR1 and YYDKDF as CDR2.

The sample holds many counts of this clonotype. Its antigen remains unidentified. Base qualities are not recorded, but no much larger clone differs from it by a single base. This sequence was found in a boy aged 2-15 years with acute lymphoblastic leukemia, due to receive a stem cell transplant. Here the chain combines TRBV15 and TRBJ2-4; the junction holds 10 bases that match TRBD2. Material: PBMCs, obtained before TCRalphabeta/CD19-depleted stem cell transplant. The DNA is TGTGCCACCAGCAGTTTAGCGGGGGGCTACAAAAACATTCAGTACTTC. Translation gives CATSSLAGGYKNIQYF.